Following are 3 T cell receptor beta chains from one sample sequenced in a study of blood T cell repertoires in COVID-19 (TCRdb year 2020). The library was made by the immunoSEQ multiplex PCR assay. TCRdb took over this immuneACCESS table, retaining in-frame rearrangements with V and J assigned. Such tables are incomplete; in checked studies, under half of the missing clones stem from an unresolved V gene, and the remainder is unexplained. A total of some 50,000 clones appear in this sample, 70% to 85% of them only once. The ten largest clones capture more than 13% of the sample. The sequenced sample was peripheral blood. All receptors come from a human donor in a cohort sampled during active COVID-19.

This clone appeared once. The chain recombines TRBV30 with TRBJ1-5, with unresolved D. Germline V gene lookup returns CDR1 GTSNPN and CDR2 SVGIG (reference sequence). This CDR3 is built from 13 residues. The V end was cut by 2 bases, the J end by 6 bases, with 11 bases between. In nucleotides, the CDR3 is TGTGCCTGGAGTAAGTTGCTCGGTCAGCCCCAGCATTTT. Amino acids: CAWSKLLGQPQHF.

V is TRBV7-2 and J is TRBJ2-1, with 7 nucleotides matching TRBD1. V was pared by 2 bases and J by 2 bases, with 3 bases of the junction left unmatched. This CDR3 has 15 residues. The germline V gene encodes CDR1 SGHTA and CDR2 FQGNSA. DNA for the CDR3: TGTGCCAGCAGCTTATGGACAGGCCCCTACAATGAGCAGTTCTTC. Translated, it gives CASSLWTGPYNEQFF.

The chain employs TRBV9 and TRBJ1-1, with no clear D. The V and J ends lost 0 bases and 8 bases respectively, with 8 bases between them. The germline gives CDR1 SGDLS, CDR2 YYNGEE. The CDR3 is made up of 12 amino acids. The CDR3 DNA is TGTGCCAGCAGCGTAGTTGGAGACGAAGCTTTCTTT. It yields the protein CASSVVGDEAFF. The variable domain in full, with the rest retrieved from reference TRBV9 and TRBJ1-1, is DSGVTQTPKHLITATGQRVTLRCSPRSGDLSVYWYQQSLDQGLQFLIQYYNGEERAKGNILERFSAQQFPDLHSELNLSSLELGDSALYFCASSVVGDEAFFGQGTRLTVV.